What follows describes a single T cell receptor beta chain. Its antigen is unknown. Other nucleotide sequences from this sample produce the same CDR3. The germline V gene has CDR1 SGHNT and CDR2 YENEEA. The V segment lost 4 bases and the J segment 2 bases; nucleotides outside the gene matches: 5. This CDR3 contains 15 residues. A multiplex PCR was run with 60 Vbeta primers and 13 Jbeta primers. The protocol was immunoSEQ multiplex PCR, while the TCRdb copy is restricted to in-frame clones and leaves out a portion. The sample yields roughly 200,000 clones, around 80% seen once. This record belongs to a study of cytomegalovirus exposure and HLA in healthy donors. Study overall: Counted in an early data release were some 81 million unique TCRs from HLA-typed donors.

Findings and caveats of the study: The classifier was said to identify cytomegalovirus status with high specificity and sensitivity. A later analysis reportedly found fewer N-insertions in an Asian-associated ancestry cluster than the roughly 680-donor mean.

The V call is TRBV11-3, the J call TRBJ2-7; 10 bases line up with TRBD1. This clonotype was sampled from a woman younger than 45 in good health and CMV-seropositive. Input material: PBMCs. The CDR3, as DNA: TGTGCCAGCAGCTCCCCGGGACAGGGGACCTACGAGCAGTACTTC. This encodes CASSSPGQGTYEQYF.